This paragraph reports one T cell receptor (beta chain). What it binds is unknown. Both 60 Vbeta primers and 13 Jbeta primers went into the PCR. Assay used: immunoSEQ multiplex PCR; TCRdb lists only in-frame clones, some missing. The sample yields about 180,000 clones, 80% to 90% seen once. These data belong to a study of cytomegalovirus exposure and HLA in healthy donors. General study findings and limits: After further analysis at a later stage, 17,000 or so TCR beta sequences were associated with HLA alleles at 0.05 false discovery rate.

The CDR3 is 15 amino acids. V gave up 1 base and J gave up 7 bases; unmatched junction bases: 8. From germline, CDR1 is LGHNA and CDR2 YSLEER. The TCR was taken from a male donor in good health and CMV-seronegative. V usage is TRBV4-3 and J usage is TRBJ2-7, with 9 nucleotides matching TRBD2. The source material was PBMCs. CDR3: CASSQGLAGAGEQYF. The CDR3 DNA is TGCGCCAGCAGCCAAGGGTTAGCGGGGGCGGGAGAGCAGTACTTC.